This is a list of T cell receptor beta chains from one sample in a study of blood T cell repertoires in COVID-19. TCRdb's table, derived via immunoSEQ multiplex PCR, lists solely in-frame clones and lacks some. This sample carries 70,000 to 85,000 clones, roughly four fifths of them seen once, and the ten largest clones take around 9.3%. Input material: peripheral blood. Receptor source: a man in his 60s with acute or convalescent COVID-19. Both conserved end residues are part of each CDR3. Fields, in order: D gene, V gene, clone size, J gene, CDR3 DNA, CDR3 protein. A D gene is named only where the DNA matches it firmly. Clone sizes are given selectively: once, few, many, or a class where the clone is expanded.

d_gene: -
v_gene: TRBV5-1
abundance: -
j_gene: TRBJ2-1
CDR3nt: TGCGCCAGCAGCCCTCGGAGTGGTCAGGGTTTTGATGAGCAGTTCTTC
CDR3aa: CASSPRSGQGFDEQFF

d_gene: -
v_gene: TRBV7-2
abundance: -
j_gene: TRBJ2-7
CDR3nt: TGTGCCAGCAGCTTAGCGGGGCAGACCCCCTACGAGCAGTACTTC
CDR3aa: CASSLAGQTPYEQYF

d_gene: -
v_gene: TRBV6-1
abundance: once
j_gene: TRBJ1-2
CDR3nt: TGTGCCAGCAGTGAAGGGACAGTCGGCTACACCTTC
CDR3aa: CASSEGTVGYTF

d_gene: TRBD1
v_gene: TRBV6-5
abundance: -
j_gene: TRBJ1-1
CDR3nt: TGTGCCAGCAGGGACAGGGTAGAAAATACTGAAGCTTTCTTT
CDR3aa: CASRDRVENTEAFF

d_gene: -
v_gene: TRBV10-3
abundance: -
j_gene: TRBJ2-1
CDR3nt: TGTGCCATCAGTGAGCCTATAGGGGGGGGAGCGGGCAATGAGCAGTTCTTC
CDR3aa: CAISEPIGGGAGNEQFF

d_gene: TRBD1
v_gene: TRBV4-3
abundance: -
j_gene: TRBJ1-1
CDR3nt: TGCGCCAGCAGCCAAGATGCGCAACTCAACAGGGGGCCCGGCACTGAAGCTTTCTTT
CDR3aa: CASSQDAQLNRGPGTEAFF

d_gene: TRBD2
v_gene: TRBV6-6
abundance: -
j_gene: TRBJ2-7
CDR3nt: TGTGCCAGCAGGGGAAATAGCGGGAGAGTCTACGAGCAGTACTTC
CDR3aa: CASRGNSGRVYEQYF

d_gene: TRBD2
v_gene: TRBV4-1
abundance: -
j_gene: TRBJ2-2
CDR3nt: TGCGCCAGCAGCCGGGGAGGGGTTACACCCGGGGAGCTGTTTTTT
CDR3aa: CASSRGGVTPGELFF

d_gene: TRBD1
v_gene: TRBV9
abundance: -
j_gene: TRBJ2-7
CDR3nt: TGTGCCAGCAGCGTAGAAGGGACAGGGGGTATCGAGCAGTACTTC
CDR3aa: CASSVEGTGGIEQYF

d_gene: TRBD2
v_gene: TRBV28
abundance: -
j_gene: TRBJ2-5
CDR3nt: TGTGCCAGCAGCCTAGGGGAGGGAAGCCAAGAGACCCAGTACTTC
CDR3aa: CASSLGEGSQETQYF

d_gene: -
v_gene: TRBV7-2
abundance: -
j_gene: TRBJ2-1
CDR3nt: TGTGCCAGCAGCTCCGGAGGGCAGAATGAGCAGTTCTTC
CDR3aa: CASSSGGQNEQFF

d_gene: TRBD1
v_gene: TRBV10-3
abundance: -
j_gene: TRBJ2-5
CDR3nt: TGTGCCATCGGGACAGGGTCTTCGGAGACCCAGTACTTC
CDR3aa: CAIGTGSSETQYF

d_gene: TRBD1
v_gene: TRBV6-4
abundance: -
j_gene: TRBJ2-2
CDR3nt: TGTGCCACCTCTGACAGGGTTGGGAGCACCGGGGAGCTGTTTTTT
CDR3aa: CATSDRVGSTGELFF

d_gene: -
v_gene: TRBV7-8
abundance: once
j_gene: TRBJ1-1
CDR3nt: TGTGCCAGCAGCTTATTCATGGACAGTGACACTGAAGCTTTCTTT
CDR3aa: CASSLFMDSDTEAFF

d_gene: -
v_gene: TRBV4-2
abundance: once
j_gene: TRBJ1-1
CDR3nt: TGTGCCAGCAGCCAAGACAGGGGCAGGGACACTGAAGCTTTCTTT
CDR3aa: CASSQDRGRDTEAFF

d_gene: TRBD1
v_gene: TRBV6-5
abundance: -
j_gene: TRBJ1-2
CDR3nt: TGTGCCAGCCGGACAGGGAGGGACTATGGCTACACCTTC
CDR3aa: CASRTGRDYGYTF

d_gene: TRBD1
v_gene: TRBV7-3
abundance: -
j_gene: TRBJ1-1
CDR3nt: TGTGCCAGCAGCTTGAACCGGGACAGAGTCTCTGAAGCTTTCTTT
CDR3aa: CASSLNRDRVSEAFF

d_gene: -
v_gene: TRBV28
abundance: -
j_gene: TRBJ2-7
CDR3nt: TGTGCCAGCAGTTTGGGCATCGAGCAGTACTTC
CDR3aa: CASSLGIEQYF

d_gene: -
v_gene: TRBV10-1
abundance: -
j_gene: TRBJ2-2
CDR3nt: TGCGCCAGCAGTCTACAGGTTTCAGTTACCGGGGAGCTGTTTTTT
CDR3aa: CASSLQVSVTGELFF

d_gene: TRBD2
v_gene: TRBV9
abundance: once
j_gene: TRBJ2-3
CDR3nt: TGTGCCAGCAGCCCGGGACTAGCGGGGAAGTGGGTAGATACGCAGTATTTT
CDR3aa: CASSPGLAGKWVDTQYF

d_gene: -
v_gene: TRBV28
abundance: -
j_gene: TRBJ2-7
CDR3nt: TGTGCCAGCAGTTTCTGGTTTAGGGTACGGAGGAAAAACGAAGTTTACGAGCAGTACTTC
CDR3aa: CASSFWFRVRRKNEVYEQYF

d_gene: -
v_gene: TRBV7-3
abundance: -
j_gene: TRBJ1-1
CDR3nt: TGTGCCAGCAGCTTAAATGGTCGGACTGAAGCTTTCTTT
CDR3aa: CASSLNGRTEAFF

d_gene: -
v_gene: TRBV5-6
abundance: -
j_gene: TRBJ2-1
CDR3nt: TGTGCCAGCAGCTTGGATCCGGACAATTACAATGAGCAGTTCTTC
CDR3aa: CASSLDPDNYNEQFF